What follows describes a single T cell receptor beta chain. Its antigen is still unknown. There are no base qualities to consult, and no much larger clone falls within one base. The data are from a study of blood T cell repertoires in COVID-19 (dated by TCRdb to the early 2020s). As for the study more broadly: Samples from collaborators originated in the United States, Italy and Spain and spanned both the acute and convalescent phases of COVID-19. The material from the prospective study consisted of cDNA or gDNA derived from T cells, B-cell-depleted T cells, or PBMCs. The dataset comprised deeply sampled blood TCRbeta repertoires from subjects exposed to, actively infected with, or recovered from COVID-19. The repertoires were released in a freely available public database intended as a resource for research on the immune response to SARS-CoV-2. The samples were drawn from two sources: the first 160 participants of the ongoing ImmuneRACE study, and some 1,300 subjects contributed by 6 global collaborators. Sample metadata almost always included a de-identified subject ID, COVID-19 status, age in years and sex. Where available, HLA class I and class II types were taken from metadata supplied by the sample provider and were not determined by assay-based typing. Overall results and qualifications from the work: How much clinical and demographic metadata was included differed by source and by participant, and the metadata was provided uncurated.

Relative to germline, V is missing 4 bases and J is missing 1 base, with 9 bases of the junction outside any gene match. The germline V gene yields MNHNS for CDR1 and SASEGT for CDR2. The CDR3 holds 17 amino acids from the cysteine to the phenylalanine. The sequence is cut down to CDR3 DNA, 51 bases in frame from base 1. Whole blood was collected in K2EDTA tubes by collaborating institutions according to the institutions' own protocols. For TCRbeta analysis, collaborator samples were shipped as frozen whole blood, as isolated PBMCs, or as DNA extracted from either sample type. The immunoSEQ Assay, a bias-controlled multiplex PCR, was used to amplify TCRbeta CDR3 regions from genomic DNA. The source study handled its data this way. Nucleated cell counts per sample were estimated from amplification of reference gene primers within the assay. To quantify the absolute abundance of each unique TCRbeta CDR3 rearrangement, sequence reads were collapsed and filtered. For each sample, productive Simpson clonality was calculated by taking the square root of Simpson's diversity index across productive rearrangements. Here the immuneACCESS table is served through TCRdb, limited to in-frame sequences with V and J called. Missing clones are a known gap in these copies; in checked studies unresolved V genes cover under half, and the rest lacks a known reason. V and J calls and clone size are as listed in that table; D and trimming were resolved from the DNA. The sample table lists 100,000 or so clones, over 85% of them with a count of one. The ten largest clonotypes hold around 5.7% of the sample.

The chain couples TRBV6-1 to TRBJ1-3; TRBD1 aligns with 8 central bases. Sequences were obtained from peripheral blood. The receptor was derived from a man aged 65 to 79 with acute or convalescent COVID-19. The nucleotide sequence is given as TGTGCCAGCAGTGGCGGGACAGGCACCCTTTCTGGAAACACCATATATTTT. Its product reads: CASSGGTGTLSGNTIYF.